The 6 T cell receptor beta chains listed next were all sequenced from one sample in a study of T cell clonotyping in hematopoietic cell transplantation. Clones were sequenced by immunoSEQ multiplex PCR, and TCRdb holds only the in-frame ones, with some missing. Here the sample spans fewer than 70,000 clones, roughly 94% being singletons. Specimen: peripheral blood mononuclear cells. Receptors originate from a man aged 50 to 60 in good health. Some clones in this sample may be carry-over from other donors' samples.

The chain uses TRBV5-1 and TRBJ2-7; 7 positions match TRBD1. The V and J ends lost 0 bases and 3 bases, in that order; junction bases with no gene match: 6. Per germline, CDR1 SGHRS and CDR2 YFSETQ. The CDR3 runs to 15 residues. DNA of the CDR3: TGCGCCAGCAGCTTGGGAGGGGGCCAGTTCTACGAGCAGTACTTC. Amino acids: CASSLGGGQFYEQYF.

This clone was detected a few times. J is TRBJ1-1 and V is TRBV5-1; tentative D call: TRBD1 (5 bases). Trimming stripped 2 bases from V and 6 bases from J, with 8 bases between. Looked up from germline, CDR1 is SGHRS and CDR2 is YFSETQ. The CDR3 consists of 12 residues. CDR3 protein: CASSLRQPEAFF. CDR3 DNA sequence: TGCGCCAGCAGCTTACGACAGCCTGAAGCTTTCTTT.

J is TRBJ2-2 and V is TRBV7-9; no clear D gene. Germline assignment: CDR1 SEHNR and CDR2 FQNEAQ (reference sequence). The CDR3 contains 18 residues. V was pared by 0 bases and J by 1 base, with 15 bases between. The CDR3 region has the DNA TGTGCCAGCAGCTTAGCTGCTTTAAGTCTCAGGAACACCGGGGAGCTGTTTTTT. This translates into CASSLAALSLRNTGELFF.

This rearrangement joins TRBV7-2 to TRBJ2-4; a weak D match, TRBD1 (7 bases). From germline, CDR1 is SGHTA and CDR2 FQGNSA. There are 16 residues in the CDR3. V lost 1 base, J lost 7 bases, and 17 bases lay in between. The CDR3 region is CASSLVGSGGRNIQYF. The CDR3 nucleotides read TGTGCCAGCAGCTTAGTTGGTTCAGGGGGGCGGAACATTCAGTACTTC. The full variable domain, its missing parts supplied by reference TRBV7-2 and TRBJ2-4, is GAGVSQSPSNKVTEKGKDVELRCDPISGHTALYWYRQSLGQGLEFLIYFQGNSAPDKSGLPSDRFSAERTGGSVSTLTIQRTQQEDSAVYLCASSLVGSGGRNIQYFGAGTRLSVL.

This chain links TRBV19 with TRBJ2-1; maybe TRBD2 (5 bases). This CDR3 comprises 14 residues. V lost 3 bases, J lost 0 bases, and 6 bases lay in between. The germline gives CDR1 LNHDA, CDR2 SQIVND (reference sequence). CDR3 nucleotides: TGTGCCAGTAGTATGGGAGACTCCTACAATGAGCAGTTCTTC. It codes for CASSMGDSYNEQFF. Using reference TRBV19 and TRBJ2-1 for the parts outside the CDR3, the full variable domain is DGGITQSPKYLFRKEGQNVTLSCEQNLNHDAMYWYRQDPGQGLRLIYYSQIVNDFQKGDIAEGYSVSREKKESFPLTVTSAQKNPTAFYLCASSMGDSYNEQFFGPGTRLTVL.

The chain has TRBV27 and TRBJ1-5; 7 positions agree with TRBD1. The J segment lost 7 bases and the V segment lost 7 bases, leaving 7 bases of the junction unmatched. Germline CDR1 is MNHEY and CDR2 is SMNVEV (reference sequence). This CDR3 has 13 amino acids. Here the CDR3 reads CASTTGSGQPQHF. The CDR3 DNA is TGTGCCAGCACGACAGGGTCCGGACAGCCCCAGCATTTT.